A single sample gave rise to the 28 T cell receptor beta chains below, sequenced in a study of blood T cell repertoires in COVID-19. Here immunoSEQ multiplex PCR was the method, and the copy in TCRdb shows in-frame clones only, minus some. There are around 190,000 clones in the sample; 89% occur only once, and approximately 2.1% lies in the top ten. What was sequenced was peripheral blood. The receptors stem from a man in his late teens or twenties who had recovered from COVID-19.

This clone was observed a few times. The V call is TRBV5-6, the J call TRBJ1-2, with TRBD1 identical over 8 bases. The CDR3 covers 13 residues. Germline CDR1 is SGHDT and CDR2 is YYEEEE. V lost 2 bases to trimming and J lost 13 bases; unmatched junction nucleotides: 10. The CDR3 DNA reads TGTGCCAGCAGCTTACAGGGGGGGCGTGGGCCCACCTTC. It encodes CASSLQGGRGPTF. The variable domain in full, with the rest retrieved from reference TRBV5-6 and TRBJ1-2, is DAGVTQSPTHLIKTRGQQVTLRCSPKSGHDTVSWYQQALGQGPQFIFQYYEEEERQRGNFPDRFSGHQFPNYSSELNVNALLLGDSALYLCASSLQGGRGPTFGSGTRLTVV.

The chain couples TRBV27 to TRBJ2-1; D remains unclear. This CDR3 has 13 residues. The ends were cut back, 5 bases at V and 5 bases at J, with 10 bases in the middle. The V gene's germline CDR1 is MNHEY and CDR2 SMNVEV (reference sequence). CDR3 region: CASSPQADNEQFF. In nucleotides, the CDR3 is TGTGCCAGCAGTCCCCAGGCCGACAATGAGCAGTTCTTC.

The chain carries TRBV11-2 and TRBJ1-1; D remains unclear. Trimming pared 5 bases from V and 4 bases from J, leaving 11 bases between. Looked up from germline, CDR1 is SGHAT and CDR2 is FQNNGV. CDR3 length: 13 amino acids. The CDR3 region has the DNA TGTGCCAGCAGCCCGGGGATCTCCACTGAAGCTTTCTTT. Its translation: CASSPGISTEAFF.

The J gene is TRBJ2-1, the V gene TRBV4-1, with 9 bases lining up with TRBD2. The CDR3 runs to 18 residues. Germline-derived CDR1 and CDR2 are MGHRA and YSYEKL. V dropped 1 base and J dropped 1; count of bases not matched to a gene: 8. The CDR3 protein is CASSQGALAGVSYNEQFF. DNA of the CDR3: TGCGCCAGCAGCCAAGGGGCACTAGCGGGTGTATCCTACAATGAGCAGTTCTTC.

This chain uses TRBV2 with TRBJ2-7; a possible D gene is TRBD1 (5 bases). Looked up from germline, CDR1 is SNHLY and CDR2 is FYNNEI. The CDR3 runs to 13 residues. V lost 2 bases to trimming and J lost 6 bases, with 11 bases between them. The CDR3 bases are TGTGCCAGCAGTGAACTGTGGGGCGCCGAGCAGTACTTC. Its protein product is CASSELWGAEQYF.

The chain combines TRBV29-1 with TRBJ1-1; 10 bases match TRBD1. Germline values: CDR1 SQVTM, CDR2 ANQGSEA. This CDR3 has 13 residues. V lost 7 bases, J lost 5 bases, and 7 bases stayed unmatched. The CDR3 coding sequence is TGCAGCGGGATGGGACAGGGGAGGACTGAAGCTTTCTTT. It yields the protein CSGMGQGRTEAFF.

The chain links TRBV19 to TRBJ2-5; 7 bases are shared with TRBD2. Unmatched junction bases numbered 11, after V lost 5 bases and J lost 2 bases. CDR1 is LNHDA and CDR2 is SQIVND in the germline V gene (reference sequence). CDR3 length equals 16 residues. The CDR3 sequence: CASSVTSRKLQETQYF. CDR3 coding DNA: TGTGCCAGTAGTGTGACTAGCAGAAAGCTACAAGAGACCCAGTACTTC.

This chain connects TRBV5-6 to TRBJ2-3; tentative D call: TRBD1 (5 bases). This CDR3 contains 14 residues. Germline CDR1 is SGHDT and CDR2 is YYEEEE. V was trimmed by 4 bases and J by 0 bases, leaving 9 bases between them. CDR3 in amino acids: CASSQGTSTDTQYF. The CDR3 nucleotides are TGTGCCAGCAGCCAGGGAACTAGCACAGATACGCAGTATTTT.

This CDR3 is CASSQDLHRRNEQYF. The CDR3 DNA reads as TGTGCCAGCAGCCAAGACCTACACCGGAGGAACGAGCAGTACTTC. The chain is built from TRBV3-1 (or the pseudogene TRBV3-2) and TRBJ2-7; D may be TRBD2 (5 bases). Trimming took off 0 bases at V and 5 bases at J, with 14 bases between the two ends. This CDR3 is 15 amino acids long. In germline, CDR1 is LGHDT, CDR2 YNNKEL (reference sequence).

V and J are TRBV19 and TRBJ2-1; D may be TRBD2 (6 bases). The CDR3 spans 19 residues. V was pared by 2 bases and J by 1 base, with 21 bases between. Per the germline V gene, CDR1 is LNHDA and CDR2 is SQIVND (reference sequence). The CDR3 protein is CASSIRGGGSGSSYNEQFF. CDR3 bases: TGTGCCAGTAGTATAAGAGGTGGTGGTAGCGGCTCTTCCTACAATGAGCAGTTCTTC.

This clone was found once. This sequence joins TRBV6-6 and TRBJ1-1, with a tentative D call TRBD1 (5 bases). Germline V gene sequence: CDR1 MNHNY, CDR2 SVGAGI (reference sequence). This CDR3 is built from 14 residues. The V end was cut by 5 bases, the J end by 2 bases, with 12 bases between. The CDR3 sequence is CASSKKTGNTEAFF. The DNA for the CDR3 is TGTGCCAGCAGTAAAAAAACAGGTAACACTGAAGCTTTCTTT.

This CDR3 is CASGLDRSNQPQHF. The CDR3 nucleotides are TGCGCCAGCGGTCTAGACAGGTCGAATCAGCCCCAGCATTTT. V gene TRBV10-1 combines with J gene TRBJ1-5, with a tentative D call TRBD1 (6 bases). There are 14 residues in the CDR3. Deletions cut 8 bases from V and 4 bases from J, with 15 bases between. Germline assignment: CDR1 WNHNN and CDR2 SYGVQD (reference sequence).

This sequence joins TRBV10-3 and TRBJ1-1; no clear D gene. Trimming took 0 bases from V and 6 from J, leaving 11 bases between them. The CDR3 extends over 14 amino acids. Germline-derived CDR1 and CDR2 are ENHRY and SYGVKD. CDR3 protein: CAISESFGVPEAFF. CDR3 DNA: TGTGCCATCAGTGAGTCTTTCGGGGTTCCTGAAGCTTTCTTT.

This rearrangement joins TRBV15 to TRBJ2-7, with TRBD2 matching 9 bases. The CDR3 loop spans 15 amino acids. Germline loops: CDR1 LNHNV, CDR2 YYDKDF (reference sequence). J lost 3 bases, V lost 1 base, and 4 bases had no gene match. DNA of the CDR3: TGTGCCACCAGCAGAGTGGGACTAGCAAGCTACGAGCAGTACTTC. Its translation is CATSRVGLASYEQYF.

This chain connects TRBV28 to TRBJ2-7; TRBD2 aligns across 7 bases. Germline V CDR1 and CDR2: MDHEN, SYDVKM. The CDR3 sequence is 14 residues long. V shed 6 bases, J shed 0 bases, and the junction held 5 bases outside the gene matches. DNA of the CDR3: TGTGCCAGCAGCGGAGCGGGGTCCTCCTACGAGCAGTACTTC. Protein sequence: CASSGAGSSYEQYF.

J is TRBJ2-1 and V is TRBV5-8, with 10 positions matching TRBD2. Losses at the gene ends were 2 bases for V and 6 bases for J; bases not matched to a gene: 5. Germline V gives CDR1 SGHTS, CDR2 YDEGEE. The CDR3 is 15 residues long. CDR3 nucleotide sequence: TGTGCCAGCAGCTTATTGCTAGCGGGAGTCAATGAGCAGTTCTTC. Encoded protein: CASSLLLAGVNEQFF.

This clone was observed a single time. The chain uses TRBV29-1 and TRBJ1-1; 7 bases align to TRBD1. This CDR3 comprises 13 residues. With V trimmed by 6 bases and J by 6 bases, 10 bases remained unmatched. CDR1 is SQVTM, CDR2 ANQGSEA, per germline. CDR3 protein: CSVDRPYEAEAFF. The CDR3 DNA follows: TGCAGCGTGGACAGGCCGTATGAGGCTGAAGCTTTCTTT.

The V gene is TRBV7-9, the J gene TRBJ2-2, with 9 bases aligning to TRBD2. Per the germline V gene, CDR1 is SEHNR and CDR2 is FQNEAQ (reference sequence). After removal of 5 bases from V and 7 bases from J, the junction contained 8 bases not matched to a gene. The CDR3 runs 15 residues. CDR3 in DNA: TGTGCCAGCAGCCCTCCCCTAGCGGGAAACGGGGAGCTGTTTTTT. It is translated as CASSPPLAGNGELFF. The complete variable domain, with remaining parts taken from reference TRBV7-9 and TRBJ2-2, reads DTGVSQNPRHKITKRGQNVTFRCDPISEHNRLYWYRQTLGQGPEFLTYFQNEAQLEKSRLLSDRFSAERPKGSFSTLEIQRTEQGDSAMYLCASSPPLAGNGELFFGEGSRLTVL.

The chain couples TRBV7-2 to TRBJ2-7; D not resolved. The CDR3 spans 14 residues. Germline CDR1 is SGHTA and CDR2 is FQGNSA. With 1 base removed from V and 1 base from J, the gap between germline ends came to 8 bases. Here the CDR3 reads CASSLEVGSYEQYF. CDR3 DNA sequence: TGTGCCAGCAGCTTAGAGGTCGGGTCCTACGAGCAGTACTTC.

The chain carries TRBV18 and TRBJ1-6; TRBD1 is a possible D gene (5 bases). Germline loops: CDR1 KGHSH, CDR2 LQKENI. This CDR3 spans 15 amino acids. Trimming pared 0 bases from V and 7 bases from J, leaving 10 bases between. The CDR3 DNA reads TGTGCCAGCTCACCACCGTTGGGGGGGAATTCACCCCTCCACTTT. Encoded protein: CASSPPLGGNSPLHF.

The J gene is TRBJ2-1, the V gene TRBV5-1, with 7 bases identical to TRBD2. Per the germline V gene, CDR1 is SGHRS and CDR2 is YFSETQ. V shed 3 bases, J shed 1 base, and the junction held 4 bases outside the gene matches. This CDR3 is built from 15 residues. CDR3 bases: TGCGCCAGCAGCTGGGCTAGCGGTTCCTACAATGAGCAGTTCTTC. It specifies CASSWASGSYNEQFF.

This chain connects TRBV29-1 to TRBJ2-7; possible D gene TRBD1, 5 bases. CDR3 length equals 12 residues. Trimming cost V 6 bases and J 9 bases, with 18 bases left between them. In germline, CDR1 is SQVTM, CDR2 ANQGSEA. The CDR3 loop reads CSVETGASGQYF. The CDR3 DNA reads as TGCAGCGTCGAGACTGGGGCCTCCGGGCAGTACTTC.

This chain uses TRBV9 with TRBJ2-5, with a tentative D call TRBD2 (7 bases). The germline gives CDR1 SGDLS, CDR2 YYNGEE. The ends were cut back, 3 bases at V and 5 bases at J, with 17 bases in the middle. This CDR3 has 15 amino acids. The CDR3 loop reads CASSGPGGARETQYF. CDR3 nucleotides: TGTGCCAGCAGCGGTCCTGGGGGGGCGCGCGAGACCCAGTACTTC.

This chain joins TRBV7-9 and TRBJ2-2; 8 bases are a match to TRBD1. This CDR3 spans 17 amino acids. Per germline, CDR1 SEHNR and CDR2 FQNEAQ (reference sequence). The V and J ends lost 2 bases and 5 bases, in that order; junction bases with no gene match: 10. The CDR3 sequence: CASSLRYLQGVTGELFF. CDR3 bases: TGTGCCAGCAGCTTACGTTATCTACAGGGGGTTACCGGGGAGCTGTTTTTT.

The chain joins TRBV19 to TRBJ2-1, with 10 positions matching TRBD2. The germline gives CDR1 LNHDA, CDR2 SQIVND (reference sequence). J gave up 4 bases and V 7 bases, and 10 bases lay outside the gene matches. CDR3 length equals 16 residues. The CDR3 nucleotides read TGTGCCAGTACCCACCTTCTAGCGGGAGATTACAATGAGCAGTTCTTC. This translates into CASTHLLAGDYNEQFF. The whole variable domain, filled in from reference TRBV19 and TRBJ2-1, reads DGGITQSPKYLFRKEGQNVTLSCEQNLNHDAMYWYRQDPGQGLRLIYYSQIVNDFQKGDIAEGYSVSREKKESFPLTVTSAQKNPTAFYLCASTHLLAGDYNEQFFGPGTRLTVL.

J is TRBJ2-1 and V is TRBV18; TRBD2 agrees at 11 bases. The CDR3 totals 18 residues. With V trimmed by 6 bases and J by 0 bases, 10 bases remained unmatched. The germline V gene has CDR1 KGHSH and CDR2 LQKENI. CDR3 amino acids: CASSENLAGGSSYNEQFF. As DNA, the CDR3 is TGTGCCAGCTCGGAAAATTTAGCGGGAGGGAGCTCCTACAATGAGCAGTTCTTC.

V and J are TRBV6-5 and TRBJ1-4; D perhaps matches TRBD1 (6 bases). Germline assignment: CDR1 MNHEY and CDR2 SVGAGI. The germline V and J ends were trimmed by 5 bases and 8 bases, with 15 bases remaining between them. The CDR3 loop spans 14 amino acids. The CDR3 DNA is TGTGCCAGCAGTCGCACAGGGACCTACGAAAAACTGTTTTTT. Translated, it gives CASSRTGTYEKLFF.

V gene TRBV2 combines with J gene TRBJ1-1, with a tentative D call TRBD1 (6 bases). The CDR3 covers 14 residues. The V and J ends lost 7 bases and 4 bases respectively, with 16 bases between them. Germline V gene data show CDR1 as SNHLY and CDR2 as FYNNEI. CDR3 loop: CASTSRRDTTEAFF. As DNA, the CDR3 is TGTGCCAGCACGAGCCGTCGGGACACCACTGAAGCTTTCTTT.